Shown below are 17 T cell receptor beta chains from a single sample sequenced in a study of T cells after yellow fever vaccination. TCRdb reprocessed the 5' RACE reads with MiXCR, giving one entry per CDR3 protein. The sample holds about 340,000 distinct CDR3 sequences, under 15% seen once. Sequenced here: CD4+ T cells sorted from PBMCs, sampled 15 days after the yellow fever booster vaccination. Source of these receptors: a man between 18 and 35 years old who received the YFV17D yellow fever vaccine.

The rearrangement joins TRBV30 to TRBJ2-2; TRBD2 might be the D (6 bases). The germline V gene has CDR1 GTSNPN and CDR2 SVGIG (reference sequence). V was shortened by 8 bases and J by 4 bases, with 14 bases between the two germline ends. The CDR3 loop spans 13 amino acids. The chain's CDR3 is CARGTEVTGELFF. The CDR3 region has the DNA TGTGCCCGGGGGACCGAGGTCACCGGGGAGCTGTTTTTT. Using reference TRBV30 and TRBJ2-2 for the parts outside the CDR3, the full variable domain is SQTIHQWPATLVQPVGSPLSLECTVEGTSNPNLYWYRQAAGRGLQLLFYSVGIGQISSEVPQNLSASRPQDRQFILSSKKLLLSDSGFYLCARGTEVTGELFFGEGSRLTVL.

The V and J genes are TRBV20-1 and TRBJ1-4; D is undetermined. Germline CDR1 DFQATT, CDR2 SNEGSKA (reference sequence). The length of the CDR3 is 13 residues. Trimming cost V 6 bases and J 0 bases, with 8 bases left between them. The DNA for the CDR3 is TGCAGTGCGAAGGAAACAACTAATGAAAAACTGTTTTTT. It translates to CSAKETTNEKLFF.

The chain joins TRBV9 to TRBJ2-1, with D tentatively TRBD2 (6 bases). The germline CDR1 and CDR2 sequences are SGDLS and YYNGEE. The V end lost 0 bases, the J end lost 0 bases, and 7 bases lay between the germline ends. The CDR3 has 15 amino acids. CDR3 sequence: CASSVGGGSYNEQFF. DNA for the CDR3: TGTGCCAGCAGCGTAGGGGGAGGCTCCTACAATGAGCAGTTCTTC.

The chain recombines TRBV5-1 with TRBJ2-2, with a possible D match to TRBD2 (6 bases). The CDR3 extends over 14 amino acids. Trimming took off 3 bases at V and 0 bases at J, with 6 bases between the two ends. The germline CDR1 and CDR2 sequences are SGHRS and YFSETQ. The CDR3, as DNA: TGCGCCAGCAGCTGGGAGGCGAACACCGGGGAGCTGTTTTTT. This encodes CASSWEANTGELFF.

This clonotype came up many times. The chain carries TRBV7-3 and TRBJ1-1; unclear D gene. This CDR3 spans 13 amino acids. Germline loops: CDR1 SGHTA, CDR2 FQGTGA. V lost 1 base, J lost 3 bases, and 6 bases lay in between. CDR3 in DNA: TGTGCCAGCAGCTTAAACGGGGACACTGAAGCTTTCTTT. It codes for CASSLNGDTEAFF.

This chain joins TRBV7-9 and TRBJ1-2; TRBD1 agrees at 7 bases. The CDR3 is made up of 13 amino acids. The junction had 2 bases not matched to a gene; V was cut back by 4 bases and J by 3 bases. Germline-derived CDR1 and CDR2 are SEHNR and FQNEAQ (reference sequence). The CDR3 region is CASSSGGDYGYTF. The CDR3 DNA reads TGTGCCAGCAGCTCAGGGGGGGACTATGGCTACACCTTC. The whole variable domain, remainder taken from reference TRBV7-9 and TRBJ1-2, is DTGVSQNPRHKITKRGQNVTFRCDPISEHNRLYWYRQTLGQGPEFLTYFQNEAQLEKSRLLSDRFSAERPKGSFSTLEIQRTEQGDSAMYLCASSSGGDYGYTFGSGTRLTVV.

The chain is built from TRBV7-6 and TRBJ1-4; D is unclear. The CDR3 is 13 residues long. Per germline, CDR1 SGHVS and CDR2 FNYEAQ. Trimming took off 0 bases at V and 8 bases at J, with 7 bases between the two ends. This CDR3 is CASSLASPEKLFF. In DNA form, the CDR3 reads TGTGCCAGCAGCTTAGCTAGCCCCGAAAAACTGTTTTTT.

In this sample, this clonotype turned up many times. The chain employs TRBV20-1 and TRBJ1-5; D remains unclear. Trimming removed 5 bases at V and 8 bases at J, with 10 bases between. Germline V lookup: CDR1 DFQATT, CDR2 SNEGSKA (reference sequence). The CDR3 covers 11 residues. The CDR3 coding sequence is TGCAGTGCTGGGTATAGAGAGCCCCAGCATTTT. It is translated as CSAGYREPQHF.

This clonotype was counted only a few times. The V call is TRBV7-8, the J call TRBJ2-3; D not certain. With 1 base removed from V and 2 bases from J, the gap between germline ends came to 16 bases. CDR1 and CDR2 (germline): SGHVS, FQNEAQ. This CDR3 is built from 17 residues. The CDR3 loop reads CASSLETPYLITDTQYF. The CDR3 DNA reads TGTGCCAGCAGCTTAGAAACACCTTACCTTATCACAGATACGCAGTATTTT.

This clonotype was recorded many times. J is TRBJ2-3 and V is TRBV20-1, with TRBD2 matching 9 bases. CDR1 is DFQATT, CDR2 SNEGSKA, per germline (reference sequence). The V segment lost 3 bases and the J segment 4 bases; nucleotides outside the gene matches: 8. This CDR3 has 15 residues. CDR3 nucleotide sequence: TGCAGTGCTAGTCGTGCTAGCGGGGCGGCAGATACGCAGTATTTT. This translates into CSASRASGAADTQYF.

The J gene is TRBJ1-1, the V gene TRBV4-2; possibly TRBD1 for D (6 bases). Germline CDR1 is LGHNA and CDR2 is YNFKEQ. V was shortened by 4 bases and J by 4 bases, with 16 bases between the two germline ends. The CDR3 totals 15 residues. CDR3: CASSPLRGAFTEAFF. In DNA form, the CDR3 reads TGTGCCAGCAGCCCCCTGAGGGGGGCATTCACTGAAGCTTTCTTT.

This clonotype was seen a few times. J is TRBJ2-2 and V is TRBV11-3; D gene ambiguous. This CDR3 comprises 15 residues. The germline V gene encodes CDR1 SGHNT and CDR2 YENEEA. V lost 6 bases, J lost 0 bases, and 11 bases lay in between. CDR3 in DNA: TGTGCCAGCAGAGACCCGGGTTCGAACACCGGGGAGCTGTTTTTT. Translated, it gives CASRDPGSNTGELFF.

At least ten counts were recorded for this clonotype. The chain links TRBV9 to TRBJ2-1, with D perhaps TRBD1 or TRBD2 (5 bases each). CDR3 size: 14 residues. V lost 4 bases and J lost 9, with 17 bases in between. CDR1 is SGDLS and CDR2 is YYNGEE in the germline V gene. CDR3 coding DNA: TGTGCCAGCAGCCCCCCGGGGAGAAGGGGTGAGCAGTTCTTC. It translates to CASSPPGRRGEQFF. Combining the CDR3 with reference TRBV9 and TRBJ2-1 gives the whole variable domain DSGVTQTPKHLITATGQRVTLRCSPRSGDLSVYWYQQSLDQGLQFLIQYYNGEERAKGNILERFSAQQFPDLHSELNLSSLELGDSALYFCASSPPGRRGEQFFGPGTRLTVL.

The chain employs TRBV7-9 and TRBJ2-5, with D perhaps assigned TRBD1 or TRBD2 (6 bases each). CDR3 length: 12 residues. Trimming pared 11 bases from V and 4 bases from J, leaving 14 bases between. Germline V CDR1 and CDR2: SEHNR, FQNEAQ (reference sequence). The CDR3 loop reads CAGGGPGETQYF. In DNA, the CDR3 is TGTGCCGGAGGGGGGCCGGGAGAGACCCAGTACTTC.

This clonotype was picked up a small number of times. The V call is TRBV30, the J call TRBJ2-3; no definite D call. The CDR3 loop spans 13 amino acids. V was clipped by 0 bases and J by 2 bases, with 6 bases between them. Per germline, CDR1 GTSNPN and CDR2 SVGIG (reference sequence). The DNA for the CDR3 is TGTGCCTGGAGTGTACTATTCACAGATACGCAGTATTTT. It codes for CAWSVLFTDTQYF. The whole variable domain, filled in from reference TRBV30 and TRBJ2-3, reads SQTIHQWPATLVQPVGSPLSLECTVEGTSNPNLYWYRQAAGRGLQLLFYSVGIGQISSEVPQNLSASRPQDRQFILSSKKLLLSDSGFYLCAWSVLFTDTQYFGPGTRLTVL.

This clonotype was observed a handful of times. The rearrangement joins TRBV7-8 to TRBJ1-5; 8 positions agree with TRBD1. This CDR3 region has 15 residues. The germline gives CDR1 SGHVS, CDR2 FQNEAQ. Losses at the gene ends were 6 bases for V and 3 bases for J; bases not matched to a gene: 7. This chain's CDR3 is CASRGDRGPNQPQHF. The CDR3 bases are TGTGCCAGCAGGGGCGACAGGGGTCCCAATCAGCCCCAGCATTTT.

This clonotype was detected many times. The chain couples TRBV5-4 to TRBJ1-3; 7 nucleotides agree with TRBD1. Trimming cost V 4 bases and J 3 bases; bases outside gene matches: 4. CDR3 size: 14 residues. In germline, CDR1 is SGHNT, CDR2 YYREEE (reference sequence). CDR3 amino acids: CASSVRGLGNTIYF. The CDR3 DNA sequence: TGTGCCAGCAGCGTGAGGGGGCTTGGAAACACCATATATTTT.